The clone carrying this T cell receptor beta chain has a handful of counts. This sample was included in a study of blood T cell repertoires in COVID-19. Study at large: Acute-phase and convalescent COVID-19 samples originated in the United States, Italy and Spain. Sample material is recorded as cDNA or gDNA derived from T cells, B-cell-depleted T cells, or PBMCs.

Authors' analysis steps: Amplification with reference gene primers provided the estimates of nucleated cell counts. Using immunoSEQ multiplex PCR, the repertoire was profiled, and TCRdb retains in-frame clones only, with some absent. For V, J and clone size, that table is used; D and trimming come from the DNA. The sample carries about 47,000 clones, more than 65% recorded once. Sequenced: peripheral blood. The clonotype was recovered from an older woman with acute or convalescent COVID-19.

The CDR3 protein is CASRGGRDANYGYTF. CDR3 in DNA: TGTGCCAGCAGAGGAGGACGAGATGCTAACTATGGCTACACCTTC. The chain links TRBV9 to TRBJ1-2, with D hard to call. V was trimmed by 5 bases and J by 0 bases, leaving 14 bases between them. From germline, CDR1 is SGDLS and CDR2 YYNGEE. The CDR3 runs to 15 residues.